The 28 T cell receptor beta chains in this list originate from one sample, sequenced in a study of T-cell reconstitution after alpha-beta-depleted transplantation in children. The TCRbeta library was prepared with unique molecular identifiers. TCRdb redid the calling of the PCR reads with MiXCR, one entry per CDR3 protein. The data show under 450,000 distinct CDR3 sequences, 10% to 15% seen once. This sample comprised PBMCs, obtained from the stem cell graft. The receptors shown here come from a human donor who donated a stem cell graft to a child with Fanconi anemia.

This clonotype was counted only a few times. J is TRBJ2-3 and V is TRBV10-3; maybe TRBD2 (7 bases). This CDR3 is built from 17 residues. Trimming removed 6 bases from V and 0 bases from J, with 19 bases in between. From germline, CDR1 is ENHRY and CDR2 SYGVKD. The chain's CDR3 is CAIRPAGATDSTDTQYF. CDR3 bases: TGTGCCATCAGACCCGCGGGGGCTACAGATAGCACAGATACGCAGTATTTT.

The rearrangement links TRBV6-5 to TRBJ2-1; 9 nucleotides align to TRBD1. V gave up 0 bases and J gave up 8 bases; unmatched junction bases: 5. The CDR3 covers 15 residues. Germline values: CDR1 MNHEY, CDR2 SVGAGI. The DNA of the CDR3 is TGTGCCAGCAGTTACTCCGGGACAGGGCTACATGAGCAGTTCTTC. Its translation is CASSYSGTGLHEQFF.

The J gene is TRBJ2-2, the V gene TRBV29-1; the D gene is possibly TRBD2 (6 bases). CDR3 length: 14 amino acids. V lost 7 bases and J lost 5, with 17 bases in between. Germline CDR1 SQVTM, CDR2 ANQGSEA. The CDR3 spells CSGRSSGRTGELFF. CDR3 coding DNA: TGCAGCGGACGATCATCGGGGAGGACCGGGGAGCTGTTTTTT.

This clonotype occurred a few times. J is TRBJ2-7 and V is TRBV5-1; D is perhaps TRBD2 (6 bases). V was cut by 4 bases and J by 2 bases, with 13 bases left in between. The V gene's germline CDR1 is SGHRS and CDR2 YFSETQ. The CDR3 is made up of 14 amino acids. The CDR3 region has the DNA TGCGCCAGCAGCGTGGAGGGGACCACCTACGAGCAGTACTTC. Translation: CASSVEGTTYEQYF.

The rearrangement uses TRBV20-1 and TRBJ1-2, with 10 bases that match TRBD1. The CDR3 contains 12 residues. After removal of 1 base from V and 7 bases from J, the junction contained 0 bases not matched to a gene. Germline V lookup: CDR1 DFQATT, CDR2 SNEGSKA (reference sequence). The CDR3 coding sequence is TGCAGTGCTAGAGGGACAGGGGGTGGCTACACCTTC. Amino acids: CSARGTGGGYTF.

This clonotype was recorded many times. The chain links TRBV5-1 to TRBJ1-1, with 7 bases fitting TRBD1. The length of the CDR3 is 13 residues. Germline CDR1 is SGHRS and CDR2 is YFSETQ. After removal of 1 base from V and 5 bases from J, the junction contained 2 bases not matched to a gene. The CDR3 DNA follows: TGCGCCAGCAGCTTGATACAGGGGACTGAAGCTTTCTTT. Its translation is CASSLIQGTEAFF.

This clonotype was seen more than once but under ten times. The chain carries TRBV2 and TRBJ1-1; D is uncertain. The length of the CDR3 is 15 residues. Trimming stripped 8 bases from V and 0 bases from J, with 16 bases between. The V gene's germline CDR1 is SNHLY and CDR2 FYNNEI. CDR3 bases: TGTGCCAGCTATCGGGTCATCATCTTGAACACTGAAGCTTTCTTT. It codes for CASYRVIILNTEAFF.

This clonotype was detected ten times or more. The chain recombines TRBV5-1 with TRBJ2-3, with D tentatively TRBD1 (5 bases). The V end was cut by 6 bases, the J end by 1 base, with 12 bases between. The CDR3 is 14 amino acids. The germline CDR1 and CDR2 sequences are SGHRS and YFSETQ. The CDR3 DNA reads as TGCGCCAGCAAGGACATTCGAGGCACAGATACGCAGTATTTT. This codes for CASKDIRGTDTQYF. Supplemented by reference TRBV5-1 and TRBJ2-3, the full variable domain reads KAGVTQTPRYLIKTRGQQVTLSCSPISGHRSVSWYQQTPGQGLQFLFEYFSETQRNKGNFPGRFSGRQFSNSRSEMNVSTLELGDSALYLCASKDIRGTDTQYFGPGTRLTVL.

The J gene is TRBJ1-1, the V gene TRBV20-1, with D uncertain. V dropped 4 bases and J dropped 4 bases, with 16 bases sitting between them. This CDR3 is 14 amino acids long. Per germline, CDR1 DFQATT and CDR2 SNEGSKA (reference sequence). CDR3 sequence reads: CSAMRPVGGTEAFF. The CDR3 nucleotides read TGCAGTGCTATGAGACCAGTCGGCGGCACTGAAGCTTTCTTT.

This clonotype was observed a handful of times. The chain links TRBV6-1 to TRBJ1-5; 8 nucleotides align to TRBD1. V was pared by 3 bases and J by 7 bases, with 5 bases of the junction left unmatched. This CDR3 is 14 amino acids long. Germline V gene data show CDR1 as MNHNS and CDR2 as SASEGT. CDR3: CASSDRGLQQPQHF. DNA of the CDR3: TGTGCCAGCAGTGACAGGGGGCTGCAGCAGCCCCAGCATTTT.

In its sample, this clonotype was seen many times. The CDR3 protein is CASSREGRNQETQYF. DNA of the CDR3: TGTGCCAGCAGCCGAGAAGGAAGGAACCAAGAGACCCAGTACTTC. The rearrangement joins TRBV7-8 to TRBJ2-5; no reliable D call. Looked up from germline, CDR1 is SGHVS and CDR2 is FQNEAQ. The CDR3 is 15 amino acids. Deletions cut 5 bases from V and 0 bases from J, with 13 bases between.

The chain uses TRBV18 and TRBJ2-7; maybe TRBD1 (5 bases). Germline CDR1 KGHSH, CDR2 LQKENI. This CDR3 has 15 amino acids. Trimming removed 2 bases at V and 0 bases at J, with 11 bases between. The CDR3 region has the DNA TGTGCCAGCTCACCATACCCAGGGAACTCCTACGAGCAGTACTTC. This sequence encodes CASSPYPGNSYEQYF.

The chain combines TRBV20-1 with TRBJ2-1, with 7 bases identical to TRBD2. The trim removed 2 bases at V and 2 bases at J, leaving 12 bases unmatched. Germline-derived CDR1 and CDR2 are DFQATT and SNEGSKA (reference sequence). The CDR3 covers 17 residues. As DNA, the CDR3 is TGCAGTGCTAGACCCTCAGGGAGGGGAATCCCCTACAATGAGCAGTTCTTC. It translates to CSARPSGRGIPYNEQFF.

The chain is built from TRBV20-1 and TRBJ2-1, with 8 bases fitting TRBD2. This CDR3 contains 14 residues. V gave up 4 bases and J gave up 4 bases; unmatched junction bases: 6. Germline V gene lookup returns CDR1 DFQATT and CDR2 SNEGSKA (reference sequence). CDR3 sequence (DNA): TGCAGTGCTAAAGGGACTAGTGGATACAATGAGCAGTTCTTC. This translates into CSAKGTSGYNEQFF.

The sample holds many counts of this clonotype. V and J are TRBV12-3 or TRBV12-4 and TRBJ2-3, with D tentatively TRBD2 (6 bases). The CDR3 sequence is 13 residues long. The V end was cut by 7 bases, the J end by 8 bases, with 16 bases between. This chain's CDR3 is CASKGAGRGTQYF. In DNA form, the CDR3 reads TGTGCCAGCAAGGGTGCGGGGAGAGGTACGCAGTATTTT.

This chain uses TRBV7-3 with TRBJ2-5, with a possible D match to TRBD1 (8 bases). V lost 5 bases and J 2 bases, leaving 12 bases between the germline ends. The CDR3 length is 14 residues. Germline V lookup: CDR1 SGHTA, CDR2 FQGTGA. The CDR3 coding sequence is TGTGCCAGCAGCAAACAGGGGGGGCAAGAGACCCAGTACTTC. This gives the protein CASSKQGGQETQYF.

The chain has TRBV9 and TRBJ1-2; D gene uncertain. Looked up from germline, CDR1 is SGDLS and CDR2 is YYNGEE. CDR3 length: 11 amino acids. Trimming shortened V by 4 bases and J by 7 bases, and 8 bases separated the two germline ends. The CDR3 coding sequence is TGTGCCAGCAGCTCCCAGGTTGGCTACACCTTC. This encodes CASSSQVGYTF.

This clonotype came up a few times. This chain uses TRBV6-1 with TRBJ1-3; D gene ambiguous. The CDR3 is 15 residues long. The V gene lost 1 base and the J gene lost 0 bases, with 7 bases spanning the gap. The V gene's germline CDR1 is MNHNS and CDR2 SASEGT. The CDR3 nucleotides read TGTGCCAGCAGTGAAGAGGGCGACTCTGGAAACACCATATATTTT. This encodes CASSEEGDSGNTIYF.

This rearrangement joins TRBV20-1 to TRBJ1-2; D may be TRBD1 (6 bases). The V gene lost 0 bases and the J gene lost 2 bases, with 7 bases spanning the gap. The CDR3 loop spans 13 amino acids. Germline values: CDR1 DFQATT, CDR2 SNEGSKA (reference sequence). The CDR3 is CSARDQGNYGYTF. The CDR3 region has the DNA TGCAGTGCTAGAGATCAGGGGAACTATGGCTACACCTTC.

The chain carries TRBV20-1 and TRBJ2-1, with D perhaps matching TRBD2 (6 bases). The CDR3 spans 11 residues. Trimming pared 6 bases from V and 7 bases from J, leaving 10 bases between. Germline CDR1 and CDR2: DFQATT and SNEGSKA (reference sequence). DNA of the CDR3: TGCAGTGCATACGGGGGAAATGAGCAGTTCTTC. Protein product: CSAYGGNEQFF.

This clonotype was seen more than once but under ten times. The chain couples TRBV7-8 to TRBJ1-1; D is perhaps TRBD1 (5 bases). V lost 1 base to trimming and J lost 9 bases, with 9 bases between them. Germline V CDR1 and CDR2: SGHVS, FQNEAQ. CDR3 length: 12 amino acids. For the CDR3, the DNA is TGTGCCAGCAGCTTAGACAGGAGGAAAGCTTTCTTT. Translation gives CASSLDRRKAFF. The whole variable domain, filled in from reference TRBV7-8 and TRBJ1-1, reads GAGVSQSPRYKVAKRGQDVALRCDPISGHVSLFWYQQALGQGPEFLTYFQNEAQLDKSGLPSDRFFAERPEGSVSTLKIQRTQQEDSAVYLCASSLDRRKAFFGQGTRLTVV.

This clonotype came up a few times. The rearrangement joins TRBV20-1 to TRBJ1-2; D unclear. This CDR3 contains 13 residues. The V gene lost 0 bases and the J gene lost 6 bases, with 11 bases spanning the gap. Per germline, CDR1 DFQATT and CDR2 SNEGSKA (reference sequence). CDR3 loop: CSARDRVADGYTF. CDR3 nucleotide sequence: TGCAGTGCTAGAGACAGAGTAGCTGATGGCTACACCTTC.

The table lists this clonotype with many counts. This chain uses TRBV3-1 with TRBJ2-1; possible D gene TRBD2, 5 bases. The CDR3 loop spans 14 amino acids. The V and J ends lost 4 bases and 2 bases respectively, with 9 bases between them. Germline loops: CDR1 LGHDT, CDR2 YNNKEL (reference sequence). This CDR3 is CASSREGAYNEQFF. In nucleotides, the CDR3 is TGTGCCAGCAGCCGAGAGGGCGCCTACAATGAGCAGTTCTTC.

In its sample, this clonotype was seen a few times. The genes are TRBV12-3 or TRBV12-4 and TRBJ2-7, with TRBD1 matching 9 bases. J lost 4 bases, V lost 3 bases, and 4 bases had no gene match. The CDR3 sequence is 14 residues long. As DNA, the CDR3 is TGTGCCAGCAGTTTCCGACAGGGGGAGTACGAGCAGTACTTC. Translating gives CASSFRQGEYEQYF.

Concerning this clonotype itself: A read error may produce the germline difference seen at one junction end. This chain links TRBV5-1 with TRBJ2-2; weak D call: TRBD2 (6 bases). CDR1 is SGHRS and CDR2 is YFSETQ in the germline V gene. This CDR3 has 16 residues. The CDR3 bases are TGCGCCAGCAGCTTGGTAAAGGCGGAGAACACCGGGGAGGTGTTTTTT. Protein: CASSLVKAENTGEVFF.

Ten or more counts support this clonotype. The chain combines TRBV12-3 or TRBV12-4 with TRBJ1-1; D ambiguous. Trimming pared 3 bases from V and 3 bases from J, leaving 8 bases between. This CDR3 is built from 13 residues. CDR3 nucleotide sequence: TGTGCCAGCAGTTTTGGTAGGGACACTGAAGCTTTCTTT. This gives the protein CASSFGRDTEAFF.

The rearrangement joins TRBV6-2 or TRBV6-3 to TRBJ2-3, with 7 positions matching TRBD1. Germline V gene lookup returns CDR1 MNHEY and CDR2 SVGEGT. Unmatched junction bases numbered 4, after V lost 6 bases and J lost 4 bases. The CDR3 sequence is 13 residues long. In nucleotides, the CDR3 is TGTGCCAGCAGACGAGACAGGGCAGATACGCAGTATTTT. This sequence encodes CASRRDRADTQYF.

This clonotype was seen ten or more times. The gene calls are TRBV5-1 and TRBJ2-3; D possibly corresponds to TRBD2 (6 bases). With 2 bases removed from V and 2 bases from J, the gap between germline ends came to 12 bases. CDR1 SGHRS and CDR2 YFSETQ come from the germline V gene. This CDR3 has 15 amino acids. The CDR3, as DNA: TGCGCCAGCAGCTTAGACGGGACTGCCACAGATACGCAGTATTTT. This sequence encodes CASSLDGTATDTQYF.